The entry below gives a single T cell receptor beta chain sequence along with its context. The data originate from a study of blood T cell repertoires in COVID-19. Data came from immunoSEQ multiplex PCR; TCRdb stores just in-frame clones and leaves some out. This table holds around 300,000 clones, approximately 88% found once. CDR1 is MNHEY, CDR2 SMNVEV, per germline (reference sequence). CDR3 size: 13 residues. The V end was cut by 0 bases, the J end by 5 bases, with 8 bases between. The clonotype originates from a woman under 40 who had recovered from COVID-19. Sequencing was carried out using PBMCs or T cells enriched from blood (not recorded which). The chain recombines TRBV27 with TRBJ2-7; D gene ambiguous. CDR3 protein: CASSLSRMNEQYF. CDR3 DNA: TGTGCCAGCAGTTTATCGAGGATGAACGAGCAGTACTTC.